These T cell receptor beta chains were read from a single sample in a study of monozygotic twins with inflammatory bowel disease. TCRdb re-called the 5' RACE reads and shows each CDR3 protein once, DNA omitted. The sample spans more than 300,000 distinct CDR3 sequences; the ten largest clones claim 2.5% to 3%. Sequenced input: blood. The receptor source for this set is a human donor with ulcerative colitis or Crohn's disease, or a healthy co-twin of an affected twin (not recorded which). The CDR3 runs from the conserved cysteine through the conserved F or W.

V,J,CDR3
TRBV5-1,TRBJ1-2,CASSLGQGTNYGYTF
TRBV20-1,TRBJ2-1,CSANSGGADNEQFF
TRBV28,TRBJ1-2,CASTPNGQNNYGYTF
TRBV4-3,TRBJ2-5,CASSQVLRAGETQYF
TRBV10-3,TRBJ1-5,CAISDRGPGVNQPQHF
TRBV11-2,TRBJ2-5,CASNPSGVETQYF
TRBV5-4,TRBJ2-3,CATRDRSTDTQYF
TRBV7-2,TRBJ2-3,CASSLVGYTQYF
TRBV6-1,TRBJ1-1,CASSPPGGRNTEAFF
TRBV20-1,TRBJ2-2,CSAVRQGASGELFF
TRBV7-9,TRBJ2-7,CASSLGTFEFYEQYF
TRBV6-4,TRBJ2-2,CASSDPAGELFF
TRBV7-2,TRBJ2-3,CASCAGRGRGGGTDTQYF
TRBV5-6,TRBJ1-5,CASSPGVGNQPQHF
TRBV6-6,TRBJ2-3,CASGGTGTTDTQYF
TRBV6-1,TRBJ2-3,CASSRVQGSYTDTQYF
TRBV5-1,TRBJ2-5,CASSLALAGGPGETQYF
TRBV7-9,TRBJ2-1,CASSLGVRGTADEQFF
TRBV20-1,TRBJ1-5,CSAVQGDQPQHF
TRBV29-1,TRBJ1-2,CSVVADRGNGYTF
TRBV5-1,TRBJ2-7,CASSLYNPYEQYF
TRBV27,TRBJ1-2,CASSSTLASGRLYGYTF
TRBV4-2,TRBJ2-2,CASSPRDRGRFGTGELFF
TRBV6-5,TRBJ2-7,CASSYNDNLAYEQYF
TRBV4-1,TRBJ2-2,CASSQDFRGTGELFF
TRBV7-3,TRBJ2-3,CASSSAGGLTDTQYF
TRBV5-1,TRBJ2-7,CASSPLPAGGVYEQYF
TRBV6-2/TRBV6-3,TRBJ1-5,CASSTPTWGIRQPQHF
TRBV7-6,TRBJ2-5,CASSASLKGTGGIETQYF
TRBV2,TRBJ1-1,CASSFLDRGSTEAFF
TRBV18,TRBJ2-5,CASSPRIVSGGRSIQETQYF
TRBV7-2,TRBJ2-1,CASSRQSYNEQFF
TRBV7-2,TRBJ2-7,CASSLVSGADEQYF
TRBV6-1,TRBJ2-7,CASALAGLTYEQYF
TRBV24-1,TRBJ2-5,CATSGDTGVQETQYF
TRBV4-3,TRBJ2-5,CASSQVSGAYETQYF
TRBV11-2,TRBJ2-1,CASSSGLAGLSSYNEQFF
TRBV5-6,TRBJ2-7,CASSLLEEGYEQYF
TRBV12-3/TRBV12-4,TRBJ2-3,CASSLTRRLAGPLGTDTQYF
TRBV5-1,TRBJ2-5,CASSLVSTSQGYVGETQYF
TRBV29-1,TRBJ2-4,CSVRDSLYQYF
TRBV7-3,TRBJ2-1,CASSSDYQTHNEQFF
TRBV10-3,TRBJ1-5,CAISNRAGDQPQHF
TRBV12-3/TRBV12-4,TRBJ1-1,CASSLYRGNTEAFF
TRBV20-1,TRBJ2-7,CSARESTGVSYEQYF